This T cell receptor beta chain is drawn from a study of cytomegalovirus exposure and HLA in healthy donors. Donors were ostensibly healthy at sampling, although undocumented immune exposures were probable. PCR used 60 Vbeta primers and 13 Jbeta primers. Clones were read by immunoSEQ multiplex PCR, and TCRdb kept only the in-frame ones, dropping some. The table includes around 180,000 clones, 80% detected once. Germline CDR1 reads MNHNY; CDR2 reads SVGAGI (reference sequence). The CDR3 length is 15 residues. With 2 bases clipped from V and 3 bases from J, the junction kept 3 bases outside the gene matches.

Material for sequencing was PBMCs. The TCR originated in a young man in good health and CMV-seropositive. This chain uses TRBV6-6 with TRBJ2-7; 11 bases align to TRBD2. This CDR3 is CASSYTLAGGYEQYF. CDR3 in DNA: TGTGCCAGCAGTTACACGCTAGCGGGAGGCTACGAGCAGTACTTC.